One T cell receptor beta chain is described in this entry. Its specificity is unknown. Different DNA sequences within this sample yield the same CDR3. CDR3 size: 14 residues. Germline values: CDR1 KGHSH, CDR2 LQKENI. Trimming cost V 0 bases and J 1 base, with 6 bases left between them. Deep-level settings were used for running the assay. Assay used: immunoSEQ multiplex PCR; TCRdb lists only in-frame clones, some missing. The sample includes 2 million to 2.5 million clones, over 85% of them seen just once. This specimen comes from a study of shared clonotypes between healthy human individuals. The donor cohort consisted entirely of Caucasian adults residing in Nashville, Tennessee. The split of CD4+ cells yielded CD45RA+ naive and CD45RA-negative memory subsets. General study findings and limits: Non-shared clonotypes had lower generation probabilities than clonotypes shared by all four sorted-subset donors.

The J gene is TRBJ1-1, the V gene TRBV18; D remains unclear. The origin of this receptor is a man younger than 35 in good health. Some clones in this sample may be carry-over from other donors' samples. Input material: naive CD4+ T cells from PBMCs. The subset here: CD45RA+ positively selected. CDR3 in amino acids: CASSPPATNTEAFF. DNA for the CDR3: TGTGCCAGCTCACCACCTGCCACGAACACTGAAGCTTTCTTT.